Many counts were recorded for the clone carrying this TCR beta chain. TCRdb recomputed calls from the multiplex PCR reads with MiXCR, one row per CDR3 protein. This sample has 17,000 or so distinct CDR3 sequences; under 70% occur once, and the top ten carry about 20%. The data derive from a study of breast tumors, draining lymph nodes, adjacent tissues. Germline CDR1 SGHDN, CDR2 FVKESK. V shed 1 base and J shed 8 bases, with 8 bases lying between them. This CDR3 is 13 amino acids long. The sequence derives from a female donor with breast cancer. Some clones in this sample may be carry-over from other donors' samples. The sample taken for sequencing was tumor-adjacent breast tissue. The chain joins TRBV14 to TRBJ2-2; D gene uncertain. Written as DNA, the CDR3 is TGTGCCAGCAGCCAAGGGGTCCTGGGGGAGCTGTTTTTT. It yields the protein CASSQGVLGELFF.